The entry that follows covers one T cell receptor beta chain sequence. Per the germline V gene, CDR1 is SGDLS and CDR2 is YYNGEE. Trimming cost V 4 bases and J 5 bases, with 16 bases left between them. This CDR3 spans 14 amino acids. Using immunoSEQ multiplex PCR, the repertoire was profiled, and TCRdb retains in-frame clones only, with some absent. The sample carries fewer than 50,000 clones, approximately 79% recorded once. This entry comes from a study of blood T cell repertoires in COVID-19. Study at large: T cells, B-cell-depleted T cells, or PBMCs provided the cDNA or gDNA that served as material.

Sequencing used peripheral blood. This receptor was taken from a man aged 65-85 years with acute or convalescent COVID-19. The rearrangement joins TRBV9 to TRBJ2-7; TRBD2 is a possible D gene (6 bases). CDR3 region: CASSTRWEAHEQYF. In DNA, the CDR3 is TGTGCCAGCAGCACCCGATGGGAGGCCCACGAGCAGTACTTC.